This T cell receptor (beta chain) was sequenced for a study of T-cell memory formation after mild COVID-19. Background on the study: There were largely donor-specific TCR clusters. Regarding the study as a whole: CM and EM subsets held most contracting CD4+ clones; EMRA held CD8+ ones. Contracting clones from day 15 to 85 showed balanced CD4/CD8; later expanders favored CD4+.

Using its own MiXCR run on the 5' RACE reads, TCRdb lists one record per CDR3 protein. The sample records 90,000 to 120,000 distinct CDR3 sequences, about an eighth being singletons. This clonotype has more than one count but fewer than ten. Its specificity is not known. Sequenced sample: PBMCs or a T cell subset sorted from them (not recorded which). This clonotype was obtained from a man younger than 35 who had mild COVID-19 (a few samples of this study predate the infection). Cell type and time point are not known.

CDR3 DNA sequence: TGTGCCAGCAGCGCTACTAGCGGGGGAGAGCAGTACTTC. It translates to CASSATSGGEQYF. V and J are TRBV9 and TRBJ2-7; 11 nucleotides line up with TRBD2. The CDR3 consists of 13 residues. CDR1 is SGDLS, CDR2 YYNGEE, per germline. Trimming cost V 3 bases and J 7 bases; bases outside gene matches: 3.